One sample yielded the 27 T cell receptor beta chains listed below, sequenced in a study of T-cell memory formation after mild COVID-19. TCRdb used MiXCR to reprocess the 5' RACE reads, holding one entry per CDR3 protein. The table shows over 400,000 distinct CDR3 sequences, with around a quarter occurring only once. The sample comprised PBMCs or a T cell subset sorted from them (not recorded which). The source of these receptors is an adult woman who had mild COVID-19 (a few samples of this study predate the infection). Cell type and time point are not known.

This clonotype has a handful of counts. J is TRBJ2-5 and V is TRBV7-8, with 7 bases aligning to TRBD1. The CDR3 sequence is 14 residues long. Unmatched junction bases numbered 7, after V lost 4 bases and J lost 5 bases. Germline lookup yields CDR1 SGHVS and CDR2 FQNEAQ. CDR3 loop: CASSSNRGSETQYF. DNA of the CDR3: TGTGCCAGCAGCTCCAACAGGGGATCGGAGACCCAGTACTTC.

CDR3 sequence: CASIIDREYEQYF. CDR3 nucleotides: TGTGCCAGCATCATAGACAGGGAATACGAGCAGTACTTC. V usage is TRBV12-3 or TRBV12-4 and J usage is TRBJ2-7, with TRBD1 matching over 7 bases. The J segment lost 4 bases and the V segment lost 7 bases, leaving 7 bases of the junction unmatched. The CDR3 covers 13 residues.

This clonotype came up a few times. The J gene is TRBJ2-2, the V gene TRBV27, with D perhaps matching TRBD2 (6 bases). This CDR3 is 16 amino acids long. Between the trimmed V and J ends, which lost 7 bases and 1 base, there was a span of 16 bases. Germline lookup yields CDR1 MNHEY and CDR2 SMNVEV (reference sequence). CDR3 sequence: CASTVGTLGNTGELFF. The CDR3 DNA is TGTGCCAGCACAGTAGGGACTTTGGGGAACACCGGGGAGCTGTTTTTT.

In its sample, this clonotype was seen a few times. V is TRBV5-8 and J is TRBJ1-5, with TRBD1 matching over 7 bases. The CDR3 is 17 residues long. Looked up from germline, CDR1 is SGHTS and CDR2 is YDEGEE. Trimming cost V 4 bases and J 0 bases; bases outside gene matches: 10. In nucleotides, the CDR3 is TGTGCCAGCAGCCTCGACAGGGCCCAAGCTAGCAATCAGCCCCAGCATTTT. Translated, it gives CASSLDRAQASNQPQHF.

V and J are TRBV11-2 and TRBJ2-1; perhaps TRBD2 as D (5 bases). Deletions cut 5 bases from V and 6 bases from J, with 11 bases between. Germline-derived CDR1 and CDR2 are SGHAT and FQNNGV. This CDR3 is built from 13 residues. The CDR3 loop is CASSKERLNEQFF. CDR3 in DNA: TGTGCCAGCAGCAAGGAGCGGCTCAATGAGCAGTTCTTC.

This clonotype was recorded a few times. The chain carries TRBV20-1 and TRBJ2-3; perhaps TRBD2 as D (6 bases). V gave up 3 bases and J gave up 4 bases, with 11 bases separating them. This CDR3 region has 13 residues. Germline CDR1 DFQATT, CDR2 SNEGSKA (reference sequence). In DNA form, the CDR3 reads TGCAGTGCTAGGGGACTTGCTCCAGATACGCAGTATTTT. This translates into CSARGLAPDTQYF.

This clonotype has ten or more counts. V and J are TRBV5-6 and TRBJ2-7, with 8 bases lining up with TRBD2. Germline V gene sequence: CDR1 SGHDT, CDR2 YYEEEE. The CDR3 contains 14 residues. V was pared by 2 bases and J by 3 bases, with 4 bases of the junction left unmatched. CDR3 DNA sequence: TGTGCCAGCAGCTTATCTGGGACTAGCTACGAGCAGTACTTC. Translating gives CASSLSGTSYEQYF.

This chain connects TRBV6-6 to TRBJ2-7; 9 bases line up with TRBD1. This CDR3 has 14 amino acids. Germline V lookup: CDR1 MNHNY, CDR2 SVGAGI (reference sequence). V gave up 0 bases and J gave up 7 bases; unmatched junction bases: 4. The chain's CDR3 is CASSYSIGQGEQYF. The DNA for the CDR3 is TGTGCCAGCAGTTACTCGATAGGACAGGGGGAGCAGTACTTC.

This clonotype was seen only a few times. The gene calls are TRBV2 and TRBJ2-2; D gene unclear. Trimming pared 4 bases from V and 4 bases from J, leaving 7 bases between. Germline-derived CDR1 and CDR2 are SNHLY and FYNNEI. This CDR3 region has 13 residues. CDR3 loop: CASSVFGTGELFF. The DNA for the CDR3 is TGTGCCAGCAGTGTGTTCGGCACCGGGGAGCTGTTTTTT.

The chain uses TRBV4-1 and TRBJ1-1; D gene ambiguous. The CDR3 runs 14 residues. CDR1 is MGHRA and CDR2 is YSYEKL in the germline V gene. Trimming left V 2 bases short and J 1 base short, with 8 bases between. CDR3 loop: CASSQQKWNTEAFF. CDR3 sequence (DNA): TGCGCCAGCAGCCAACAAAAATGGAACACTGAAGCTTTCTTT.

The table lists this clonotype with a few counts. This rearrangement joins TRBV5-5 to TRBJ2-1; 10 bases are a match to TRBD2. The CDR3 has 16 residues. Germline V gene sequence: CDR1 SGHKS, CDR2 YYEKEE (reference sequence). J was trimmed by 7 bases and V by 0 bases; bases with no gene match: 7. The CDR3 nucleotides read TGTGCCAGCAGCTTGGGAGCTAGCGGGAGTTCTAATGAGCAGTTCTTC. It translates to CASSLGASGSSNEQFF.

This clonotype was observed a handful of times. The chain joins TRBV5-1 to TRBJ2-6, with D unclear. V was shortened by 1 base and J by 0 bases, with 8 bases between the two germline ends. There are 16 residues in the CDR3. Germline V gene lookup returns CDR1 SGHRS and CDR2 YFSETQ. For the CDR3, the DNA is TGCGCCAGCAGCTTGAGTCCGGACTCTGGGGCCAACGTCCTGACTTTC. Protein: CASSLSPDSGANVLTF. Based on the CDR3 plus reference TRBV5-1 and TRBJ2-6, the full variable domain is KAGVTQTPRYLIKTRGQQVTLSCSPISGHRSVSWYQQTPGQGLQFLFEYFSETQRNKGNFPGRFSGRQFSNSRSEMNVSTLELGDSALYLCASSLSPDSGANVLTFGAGSRLTVL.

The gene calls are TRBV10-3 and TRBJ2-3; 7 bases match TRBD2. V shed 0 bases and J 2 bases; nucleotides not matched to a gene: 5. The CDR3 has 16 residues. Germline CDR1 ENHRY, CDR2 SYGVKD. The CDR3 region has the DNA TGTGCCATCAGTGAGTCAGTGCGGGGGTACACAGATACGCAGTATTTT. Translation gives CAISESVRGYTDTQYF.

This clonotype occurred a few times. V is TRBV7-9 and J is TRBJ2-3, with TRBD1 as a possible D gene (5 bases). V lost 5 bases to trimming and J lost 7 bases, with 10 bases between them. Germline CDR1 SEHNR, CDR2 FQNEAQ (reference sequence). The CDR3 extends over 12 amino acids. CDR3 residues: CASSQGRNTQYF. DNA for the CDR3: TGTGCCAGCAGCCAGGGCAGGAATACGCAGTATTTT.

This clonotype was seen many times. The genes are TRBV7-2 and TRBJ2-5; 11 positions match TRBD2. The junction had 8 bases not matched to a gene; V was cut back by 0 bases and J by 8 bases. The CDR3 is 16 amino acids. The germline gives CDR1 SGHTA, CDR2 FQGNSA. CDR3 sequence reads: CASSLARTSGSETQYF. CDR3 in DNA: TGTGCCAGCAGCTTAGCGCGTACTAGCGGGAGTGAAACCCAGTACTTC.

V is TRBV9 and J is TRBJ1-1, with D perhaps matching TRBD1 (5 bases). CDR3 length equals 15 residues. The V gene lost 3 bases and the J gene lost 5 bases, with 17 bases spanning the gap. CDR1 SGDLS and CDR2 YYNGEE come from the germline V gene. The CDR3 bases are TGTGCCAGCAGCGCCGGGGACGGTAGCAAGACTGAAGCTTTCTTT. It specifies CASSAGDGSKTEAFF.

This clonotype was seen a few times. V and J are TRBV15 and TRBJ2-5, with 8 positions matching TRBD2. Germline CDR1 reads LNHNV; CDR2 reads YYDKDF (reference sequence). The CDR3 is 15 residues long. V gave up 0 bases and J gave up 5 bases; unmatched junction bases: 5. The CDR3 here is CATSRDLGLEETQYF. Here the CDR3 DNA reads TGTGCCACCAGCAGAGATCTGGGACTAGAGGAGACCCAGTACTTC.

This clonotype was counted a few times. The rearrangement uses TRBV4-1 and TRBJ2-7; possibly TRBD1 or TRBD2 for D (5 bases each). The germline V gene encodes CDR1 MGHRA and CDR2 YSYEKL. V was cut by 7 bases and J by 0 bases, with 16 bases left in between. The CDR3 runs to 15 residues. Here the CDR3 reads CASTPTPGLSYEQYF. The CDR3 nucleotides are TGCGCCAGCACCCCCACTCCGGGGCTCTCCTACGAGCAGTACTTC.

This clonotype has just a few counts. V gene TRBV12-3 or TRBV12-4 combines with J gene TRBJ2-3, with 12 bases that match TRBD2. V shed 5 bases and J 1 base; nucleotides not matched to a gene: 13. The CDR3 runs to 19 residues. CDR3 loop: CASSTLLAGGVSGTDTQYF. The CDR3, as DNA: TGTGCCAGCAGTACATTACTAGCGGGAGGAGTTTCTGGCACAGATACGCAGTATTTT.

The rearrangement uses TRBV5-1 and TRBJ2-6, with unresolved D. Trimming stripped 2 bases from V and 0 bases from J, with 9 bases between. The CDR3 totals 16 residues. CDR1 and CDR2 from the germline V gene are SGHRS and YFSETQ. The CDR3 region has the DNA TGCGCCAGCAGCTTTGCAGGTTACTCTGGGGCCAACGTCCTGACTTTC. Its translation: CASSFAGYSGANVLTF.

This chain connects TRBV6-5 to TRBJ1-2; TRBD1 matches at 9 bases. J lost 7 bases, V lost 5 bases, and 8 bases had no gene match. CDR1 is MNHEY, CDR2 SVGAGI, per germline. This CDR3 comprises 14 residues. In nucleotides, the CDR3 is TGTGCCAGCAGTCATCGGGACAGGGCAGCTGGCTACACCTTC. It translates to CASSHRDRAAGYTF.

The chain recombines TRBV4-1 with TRBJ2-2, with no clear D. Germline CDR1 is MGHRA and CDR2 is YSYEKL. Trimming removed 4 bases at V and 0 bases at J, with 12 bases between. The CDR3 length is 16 residues. The CDR3 loop reads CASSLNGHANTGELFF. CDR3 sequence (DNA): TGCGCCAGCAGCCTAAATGGCCACGCGAACACCGGGGAGCTGTTTTTT.

A note on this clonotype: A clone one base away is much larger, so this may be a read error. The gene calls are TRBV29-1 and TRBJ2-1, with 7 bases aligning to TRBD2. After removal of 8 bases from V and 10 bases from J, the junction contained 17 bases not matched to a gene. The CDR3 has 14 residues. From germline, CDR1 is SQVTM and CDR2 ANQGSEA. The CDR3 is CSTLGTGGSREQFF. CDR3 bases: TGCAGCACCCTGGGTACTGGCGGGAGCAGGGAGCAGTTCTTC.

The sample holds a few counts of this clonotype. This CDR3 is CASTRVPYEQYF. For the CDR3, the DNA is TGTGCCAGCACAAGGGTCCCCTACGAGCAGTACTTC. This chain joins TRBV7-9 and TRBJ2-7; no clear D gene. Germline V gene lookup returns CDR1 SEHNR and CDR2 FQNEAQ (reference sequence). The CDR3 consists of 12 residues. V lost 7 bases to trimming and J lost 2 bases, with 9 bases between them.

The chain has TRBV5-1 and TRBJ2-1; 7 bases are shared with TRBD2. Germline CDR1 SGHRS, CDR2 YFSETQ. The CDR3 has 15 amino acids. V lost 4 bases, J lost 5 bases, and 9 bases stayed unmatched. CDR3 sequence reads: CASSLLVGGDNEQFF. The CDR3 nucleotides read TGCGCCAGCAGCCTTCTAGTTGGGGGGGACAATGAGCAGTTCTTC.

The genes are TRBV14 and TRBJ2-2; D may be TRBD2 (6 bases). CDR3 length equals 15 residues. Germline V gene lookup returns CDR1 SGHDN and CDR2 FVKESK. Trimming took off 0 bases at V and 5 bases at J, with 10 bases between the two ends. The CDR3: CASSQDVGGTGELFF. The CDR3 region has the DNA TGTGCCAGCAGCCAAGACGTAGGAGGGACCGGGGAGCTGTTTTTT.

The V gene is TRBV9, the J gene TRBJ2-7; maybe TRBD1 (6 bases). The germline V and J ends were trimmed by 4 bases and 2 bases, with 16 bases remaining between them. The CDR3 loop spans 15 amino acids. Per germline, CDR1 SGDLS and CDR2 YYNGEE. In DNA form, the CDR3 reads TGTGCCAGCAGCCCTCGACAGGAGCCCACCTACGAGCAGTACTTC. It codes for CASSPRQEPTYEQYF.